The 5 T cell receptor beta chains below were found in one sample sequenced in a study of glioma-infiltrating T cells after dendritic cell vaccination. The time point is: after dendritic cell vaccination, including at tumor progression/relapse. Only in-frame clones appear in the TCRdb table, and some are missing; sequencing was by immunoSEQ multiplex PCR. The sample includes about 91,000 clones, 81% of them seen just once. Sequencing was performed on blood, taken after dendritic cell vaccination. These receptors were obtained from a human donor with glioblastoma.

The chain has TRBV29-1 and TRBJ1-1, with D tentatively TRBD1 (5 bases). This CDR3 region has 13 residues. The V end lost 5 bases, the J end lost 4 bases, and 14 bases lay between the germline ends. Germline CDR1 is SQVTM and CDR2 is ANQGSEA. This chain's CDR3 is CSVPGALGTEAFF. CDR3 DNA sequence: TGCAGCGTTCCTGGGGCCTTGGGCACTGAAGCTTTCTTT.

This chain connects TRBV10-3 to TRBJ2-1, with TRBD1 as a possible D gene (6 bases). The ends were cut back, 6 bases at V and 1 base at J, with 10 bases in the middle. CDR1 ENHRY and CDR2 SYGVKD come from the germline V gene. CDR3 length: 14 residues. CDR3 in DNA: TGTGCCATCAGGCTGGACAGTTCCTACAATGAGCAGTTCTTC. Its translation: CAIRLDSSYNEQFF.

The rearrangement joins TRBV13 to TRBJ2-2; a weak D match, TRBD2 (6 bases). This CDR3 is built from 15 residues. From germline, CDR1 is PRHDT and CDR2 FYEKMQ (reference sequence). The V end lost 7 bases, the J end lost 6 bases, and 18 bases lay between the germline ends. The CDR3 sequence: CASNHRLTRPGELFF. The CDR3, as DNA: TGTGCCAGCAACCATCGTCTGACTAGACCCGGGGAGCTGTTTTTT.

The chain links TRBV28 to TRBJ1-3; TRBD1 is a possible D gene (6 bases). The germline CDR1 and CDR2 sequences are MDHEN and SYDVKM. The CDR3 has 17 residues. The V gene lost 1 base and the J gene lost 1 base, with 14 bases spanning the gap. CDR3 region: CASSLSGGAGSGNTIYF. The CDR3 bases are TGTGCCAGCAGTTTATCGGGGGGGGCTGGGTCTGGAAACACCATATATTTT. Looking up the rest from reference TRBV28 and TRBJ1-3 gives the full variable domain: DVKVTQSSRYLVKRTGEKVFLECVQDMDHENMFWYRQDPGLGLRLIYFSYDVKMKEKGDIPEGYSVSREKKERFSLILESASTNQTSMYLCASSLSGGAGSGNTIYFGEGSWLTVV.

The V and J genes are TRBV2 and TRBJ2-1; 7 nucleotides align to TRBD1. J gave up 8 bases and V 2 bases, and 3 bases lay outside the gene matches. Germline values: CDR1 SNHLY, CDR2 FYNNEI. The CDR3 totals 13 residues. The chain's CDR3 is CASSEIGGDEQFF. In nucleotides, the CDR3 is TGTGCCAGCAGTGAAATAGGGGGCGATGAGCAGTTCTTC.